A selection of T cell receptor beta chains follows, all from one sample in a study of blood T cell repertoires in COVID-19. Assay: immunoSEQ multiplex PCR; the TCRdb copy retains only in-frame clones and omits some. Here the sample spans 200,000 to 250,000 clones, 70% to 90% being singletons. Material for sequencing was peripheral blood. These receptors were obtained from a woman of 80 years or more with acute or convalescent COVID-19. CDR3s include the opening cysteine and the closing phenylalanine or tryptophan. The order of the fields is clone size, V gene, D gene, J gene, CDR3 protein, CDR3 DNA. A D gene is named only where the DNA matches it firmly. Size values are once, few and many counts, or a class for expanded clones, and some rows have none.

-	TRBV11-3	-	TRBJ1-2	CATSELKQGSYGYTF	TGTGCCACCAGCGAGCTCAAACAGGGCTCCTATGGCTACACCTTC
-	TRBV11-1	TRBD2	TRBJ2-7	CASSLTSGGSYEQYF	TGTGCCAGCAGCTTAACTAGCGGGGGTTCCTACGAGCAGTACTTC
-	TRBV5-1	-	TRBJ2-3	CASSVSLRSTDTQYF	TGCGCCAGCAGCGTCAGTCTCCGAAGCACAGATACGCAGTATTTT
-	TRBV5-1	TRBD1	TRBJ2-7	CASSLVLRDRDEQYF	TGCGCCAGCAGCTTGGTACTACGGGACAGGGACGAGCAGTACTTC
-	TRBV25-1	-	TRBJ1-2	CASSEPGLYGYTF	TGTGCCAGCAGTGAACCAGGGTTGTATGGCTACACCTTC
-	TRBV9	-	TRBJ2-5	CASSVVGTGKETQYF	TGTGCCAGCAGCGTAGTTGGAACAGGGAAAGAGACCCAGTACTTC
-	TRBV30	-	TRBJ1-1	CACPGTMNTEAFF	TGTGCCTGCCCCGGGACTATGAACACTGAAGCTTTCTTT
few	TRBV2	-	TRBJ2-2	CASSYGLDTGELFF	TGTGCCAGCAGCTACGGGTTGGACACCGGGGAGCTGTTTTTT
-	TRBV11-2	-	TRBJ2-1	CASSLEGRAPYNEQFF	TGTGCCAGCAGCTTAGAGGGCAGGGCTCCCTACAATGAGCAGTTCTTC
-	TRBV24-1	TRBD2	TRBJ2-1	CATSGASGGSEQFF	TGTGCCACCAGTGGAGCTAGCGGGGGCTCCGAGCAGTTCTTC
-	TRBV19	TRBD1	TRBJ1-4	CASSIVETGDGNEKLFF	TGTGCCAGTAGTATCGTTGAGACAGGGGATGGAAATGAAAAACTGTTTTTT
-	TRBV12-1	-	TRBJ1-4	CASSSVDYNEKLFF	TGTGCCAGCAGCTCAGTGGACTATAATGAAAAACTGTTTTTT
-	TRBV19	-	TRBJ2-5	CASSNEETQYF	TGTGCCAGTAGTAACGAGGAGACCCAGTACTTC
-	TRBV19	TRBD1	TRBJ2-7	CASRQTGTGSYEQYF	TGTGCCAGTAGACAGACCGGGACAGGGTCCTACGAGCAGTACTTC
-	TRBV19	TRBD1	TRBJ1-5	CASSSYRGDSNQPQHF	TGTGCCAGTAGTAGCTACAGGGGGGATAGCAATCAGCCCCAGCATTTT
-	TRBV30	TRBD1	TRBJ1-1	CAWTGQGLLEAFF	TGTGCCTGGACCGGACAGGGGTTATTAGAAGCTTTCTTT
-	TRBV19	TRBD1	TRBJ1-4	CASSTLGTGGDEKLFF	TGTGCCAGTAGCACTCTTGGGACAGGGGGTGATGAAAAACTGTTTTTT
-	TRBV7-3	-	TRBJ2-2	CASSLKPPRGSNTGELFF	TGTGCCAGCAGCTTAAAACCCCCCCGGGGTTCGAACACCGGGGAGCTGTTTTTT